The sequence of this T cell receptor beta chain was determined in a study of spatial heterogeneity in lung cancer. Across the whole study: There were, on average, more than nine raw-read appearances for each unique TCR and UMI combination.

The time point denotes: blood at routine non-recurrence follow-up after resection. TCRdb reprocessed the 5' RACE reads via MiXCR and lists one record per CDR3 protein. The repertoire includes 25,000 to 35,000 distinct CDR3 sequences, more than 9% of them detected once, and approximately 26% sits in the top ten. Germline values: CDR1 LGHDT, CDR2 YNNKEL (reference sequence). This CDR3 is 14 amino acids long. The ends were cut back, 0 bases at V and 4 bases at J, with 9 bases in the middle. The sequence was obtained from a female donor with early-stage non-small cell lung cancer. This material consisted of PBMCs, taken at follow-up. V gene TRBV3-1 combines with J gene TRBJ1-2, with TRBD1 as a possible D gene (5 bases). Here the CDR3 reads CASSQEGGGYGYTF. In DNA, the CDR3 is TGTGCCAGCAGCCAAGAGGGGGGAGGCTATGGCTACACCTTC.